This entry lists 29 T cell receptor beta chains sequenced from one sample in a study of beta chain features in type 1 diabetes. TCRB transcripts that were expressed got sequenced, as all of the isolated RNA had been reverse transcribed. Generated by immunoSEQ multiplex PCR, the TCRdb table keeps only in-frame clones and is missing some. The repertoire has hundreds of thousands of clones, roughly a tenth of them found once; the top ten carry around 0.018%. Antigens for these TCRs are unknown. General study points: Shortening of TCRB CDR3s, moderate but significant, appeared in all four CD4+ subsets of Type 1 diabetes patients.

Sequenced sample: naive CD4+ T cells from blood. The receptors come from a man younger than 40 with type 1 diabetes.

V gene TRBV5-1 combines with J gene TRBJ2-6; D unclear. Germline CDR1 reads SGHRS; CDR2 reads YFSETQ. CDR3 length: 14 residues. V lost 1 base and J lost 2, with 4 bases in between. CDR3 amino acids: CASSLSTGANVLTF. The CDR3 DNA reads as TGCGCCAGCAGCTTGTCTACTGGGGCCAACGTCCTGACTTTC.

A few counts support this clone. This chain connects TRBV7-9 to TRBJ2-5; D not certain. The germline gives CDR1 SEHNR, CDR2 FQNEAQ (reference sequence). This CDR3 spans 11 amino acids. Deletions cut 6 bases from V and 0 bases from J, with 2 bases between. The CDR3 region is CASSNQETQYF. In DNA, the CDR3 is TGTGCCAGCAGTAACCAAGAGACCCAGTACTTC.

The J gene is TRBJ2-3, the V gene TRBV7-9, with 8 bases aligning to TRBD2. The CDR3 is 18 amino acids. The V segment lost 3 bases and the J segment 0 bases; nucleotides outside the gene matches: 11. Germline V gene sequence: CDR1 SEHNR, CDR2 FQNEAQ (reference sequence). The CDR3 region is CASSLIAGTLPSTDTQYF. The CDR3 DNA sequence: TGTGCCAGCAGCTTGATAGCGGGGACTTTACCTAGCACAGATACGCAGTATTTT.

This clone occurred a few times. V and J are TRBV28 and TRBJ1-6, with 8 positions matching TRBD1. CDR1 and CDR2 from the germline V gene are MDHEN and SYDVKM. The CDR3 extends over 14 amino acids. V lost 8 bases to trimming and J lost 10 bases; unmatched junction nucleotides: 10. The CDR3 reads CASGQGGQSSPLHF. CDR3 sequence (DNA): TGTGCCAGCGGACAGGGCGGTCAAAGCTCACCCCTCCACTTT. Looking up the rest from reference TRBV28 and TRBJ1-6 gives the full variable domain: DVKVTQSSRYLVKRTGEKVFLECVQDMDHENMFWYRQDPGLGLRLIYFSYDVKMKEKGDIPEGYSVSREKKERFSLILESASTNQTSMYLCASGQGGQSSPLHFGNGTRLTVT.

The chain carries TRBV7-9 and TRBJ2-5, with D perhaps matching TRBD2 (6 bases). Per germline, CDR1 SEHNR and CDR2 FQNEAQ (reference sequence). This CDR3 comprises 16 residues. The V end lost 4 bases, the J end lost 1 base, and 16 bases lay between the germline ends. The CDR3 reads CASSSSMGRGQETQYF. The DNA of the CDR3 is TGTGCCAGCAGCTCCTCGATGGGGCGGGGCCAAGAGACCCAGTACTTC.

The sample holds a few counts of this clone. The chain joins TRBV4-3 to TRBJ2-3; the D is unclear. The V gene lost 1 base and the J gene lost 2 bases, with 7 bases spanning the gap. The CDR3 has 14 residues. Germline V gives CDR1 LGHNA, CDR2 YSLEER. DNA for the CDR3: TGCGCCAGCAGCCAAGTCGAGTCCACAGATACGCAGTATTTT. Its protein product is CASSQVESTDTQYF.

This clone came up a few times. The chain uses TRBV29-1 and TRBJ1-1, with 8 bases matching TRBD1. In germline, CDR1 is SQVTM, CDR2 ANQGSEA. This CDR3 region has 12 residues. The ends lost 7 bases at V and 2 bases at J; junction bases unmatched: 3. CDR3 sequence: CSASGGNTEAFF. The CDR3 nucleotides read TGCAGCGCTTCAGGGGGCAACACTGAAGCTTTCTTT.

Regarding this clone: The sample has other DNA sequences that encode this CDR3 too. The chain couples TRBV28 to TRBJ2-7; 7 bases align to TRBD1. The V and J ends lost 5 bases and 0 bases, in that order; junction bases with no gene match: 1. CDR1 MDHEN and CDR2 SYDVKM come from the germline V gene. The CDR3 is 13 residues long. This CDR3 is CASSRDSSYEQYF. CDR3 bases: TGTGCCAGCAGTCGGGACAGCTCCTACGAGCAGTACTTC.

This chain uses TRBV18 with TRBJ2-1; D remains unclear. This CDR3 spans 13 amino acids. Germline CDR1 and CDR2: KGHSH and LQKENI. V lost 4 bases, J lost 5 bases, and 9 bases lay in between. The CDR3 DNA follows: TGTGCCAGCTCACTCTACTCAAACAATGAGCAGTTCTTC. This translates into CASSLYSNNEQFF.

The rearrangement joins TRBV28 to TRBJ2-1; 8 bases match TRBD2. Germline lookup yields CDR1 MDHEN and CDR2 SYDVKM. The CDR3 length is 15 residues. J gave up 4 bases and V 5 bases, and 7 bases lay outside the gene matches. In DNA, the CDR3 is TGTGCCAGCAGTCGCGCCGGGGGGGGTTACAATGAGCAGTTCTTC. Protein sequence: CASSRAGGGYNEQFF.

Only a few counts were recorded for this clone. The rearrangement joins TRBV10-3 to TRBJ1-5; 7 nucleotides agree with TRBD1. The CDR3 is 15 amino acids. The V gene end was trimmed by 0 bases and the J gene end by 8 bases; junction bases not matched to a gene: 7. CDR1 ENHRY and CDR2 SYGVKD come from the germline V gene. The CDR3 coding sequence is TGTGCCATCAGTGAGTCGAAAGGGGGCCCGAAGCCCCAGCATTTT. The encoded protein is CAISESKGGPKPQHF.

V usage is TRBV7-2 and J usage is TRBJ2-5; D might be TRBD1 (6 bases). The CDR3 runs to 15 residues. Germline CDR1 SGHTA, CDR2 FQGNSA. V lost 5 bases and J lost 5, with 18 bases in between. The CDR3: CASSLQTGPTETQYF. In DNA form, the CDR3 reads TGTGCCAGCAGCCTACAGACAGGTCCCACGGAGACCCAGTACTTC.

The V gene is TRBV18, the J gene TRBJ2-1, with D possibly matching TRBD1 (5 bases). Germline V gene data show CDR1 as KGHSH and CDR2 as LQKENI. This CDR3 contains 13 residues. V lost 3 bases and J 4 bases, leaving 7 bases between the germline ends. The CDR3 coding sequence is TGTGCCAGCTCACCGGACACTTACAATGAGCAGTTCTTC. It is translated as CASSPDTYNEQFF. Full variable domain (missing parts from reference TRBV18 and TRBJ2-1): NAGVMQNPRHLVRRRGQEARLRCSPMKGHSHVYWYRQLPEEGLKFMVYLQKENIIDESGMPKERFSAEFPKEGPSILRIQQVVRGDSAAYFCASSPDTYNEQFFGPGTRLTVL.

CDR3 sequence reads: CASSPDHGRGLIGKETQYF. The CDR3 nucleotides read TGCGCCAGCAGCCCGGACCATGGCAGGGGGTTGATTGGGAAAGAGACCCAGTACTTC. The rearrangement uses TRBV4-1 and TRBJ2-5; 7 bases align to TRBD1. V trimming: 4 bases; J trimming: 3 bases; junction bases outside the gene matches: 20. The CDR3 covers 19 residues. In germline, CDR1 is MGHRA, CDR2 YSYEKL.

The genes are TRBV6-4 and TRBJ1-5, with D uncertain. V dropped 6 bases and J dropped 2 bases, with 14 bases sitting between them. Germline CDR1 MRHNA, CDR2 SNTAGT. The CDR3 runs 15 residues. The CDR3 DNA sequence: TGTGCCAGCAGGCCGGTTGCGCAGGGCAATCAGCCCCAGCATTTT. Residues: CASRPVAQGNQPQHF.

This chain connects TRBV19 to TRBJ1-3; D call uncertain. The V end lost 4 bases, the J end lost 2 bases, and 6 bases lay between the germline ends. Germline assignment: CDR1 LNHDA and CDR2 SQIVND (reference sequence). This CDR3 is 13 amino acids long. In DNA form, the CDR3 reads TGTGCCAGTAGTACCGGGGCTGGAAACACCATATATTTT. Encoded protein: CASSTGAGNTIYF.

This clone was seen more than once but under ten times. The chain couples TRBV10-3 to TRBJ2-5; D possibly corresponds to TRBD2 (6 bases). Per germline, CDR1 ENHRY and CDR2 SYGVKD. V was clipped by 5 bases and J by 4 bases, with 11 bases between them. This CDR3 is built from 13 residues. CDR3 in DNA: TGTGCCATCAGTAGGGAGGTAGCAGAGACCCAGTACTTC. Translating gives CAISREVAETQYF.

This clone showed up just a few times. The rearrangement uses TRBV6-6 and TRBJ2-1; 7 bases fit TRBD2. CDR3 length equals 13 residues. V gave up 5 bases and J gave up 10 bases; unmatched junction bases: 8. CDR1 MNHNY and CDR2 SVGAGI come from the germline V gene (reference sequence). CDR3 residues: CASSASNGGEQFF. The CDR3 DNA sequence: TGTGCCAGCAGTGCATCGAACGGGGGGGAGCAGTTCTTC.

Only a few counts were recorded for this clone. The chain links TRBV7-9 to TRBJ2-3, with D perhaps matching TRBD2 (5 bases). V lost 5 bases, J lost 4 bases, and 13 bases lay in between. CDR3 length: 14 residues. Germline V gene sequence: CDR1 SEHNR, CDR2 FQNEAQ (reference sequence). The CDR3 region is CASSLPGDPDTQYF. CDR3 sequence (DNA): TGTGCCAGCAGCCTCCCCGGGGATCCAGATACGCAGTATTTT.

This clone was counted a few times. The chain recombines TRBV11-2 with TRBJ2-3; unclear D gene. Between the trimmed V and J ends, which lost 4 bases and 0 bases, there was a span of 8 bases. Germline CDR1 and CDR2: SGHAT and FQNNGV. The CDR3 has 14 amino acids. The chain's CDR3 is CASSSLSSTDTQYF. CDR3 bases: TGTGCCAGCAGCTCCCTCTCTAGCACAGATACGCAGTATTTT.

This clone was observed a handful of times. CDR3 region: CAWIAQGHLRNTEAFF. CDR3 in DNA: TGTGCCTGGATCGCGCAGGGGCATCTCCGTAACACTGAAGCTTTCTTT. The chain couples TRBV30 to TRBJ1-1; D possibly corresponds to TRBD1 (6 bases). Germline CDR1 and CDR2: GTSNPN and SVGIG (reference sequence). The CDR3 runs 16 residues. Trimming cost V 4 bases and J 2 bases, with 20 bases left between them.

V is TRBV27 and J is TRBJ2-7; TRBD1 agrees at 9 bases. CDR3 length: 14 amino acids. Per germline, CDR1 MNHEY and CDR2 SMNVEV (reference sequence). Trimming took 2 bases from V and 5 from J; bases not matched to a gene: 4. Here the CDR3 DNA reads TGTGCCAGCAGTTTAGGACAGGGGTTAGACGAGCAGTACTTC. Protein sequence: CASSLGQGLDEQYF.

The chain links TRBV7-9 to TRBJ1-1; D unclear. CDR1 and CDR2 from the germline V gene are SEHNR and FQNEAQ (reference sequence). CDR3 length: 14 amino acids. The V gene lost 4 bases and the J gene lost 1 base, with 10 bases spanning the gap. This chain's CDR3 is CASSSLSRNTEAFF. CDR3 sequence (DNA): TGTGCCAGCAGCTCGTTATCCAGGAACACTGAAGCTTTCTTT.

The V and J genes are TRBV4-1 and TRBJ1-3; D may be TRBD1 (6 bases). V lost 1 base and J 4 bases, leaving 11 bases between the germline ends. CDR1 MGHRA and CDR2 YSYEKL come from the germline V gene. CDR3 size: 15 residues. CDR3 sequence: CASSQVPRGGNTIYF. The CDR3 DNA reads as TGCGCCAGCAGCCAAGTGCCCAGGGGAGGAAACACCATATATTTT.

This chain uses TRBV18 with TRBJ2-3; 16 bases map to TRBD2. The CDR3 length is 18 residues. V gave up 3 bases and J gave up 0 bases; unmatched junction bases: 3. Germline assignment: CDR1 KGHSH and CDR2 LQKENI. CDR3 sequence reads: CASSPGLAGGPSTDTQYF. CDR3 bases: TGTGCCAGCTCACCGGGACTAGCGGGGGGGCCTAGCACAGATACGCAGTATTTT.

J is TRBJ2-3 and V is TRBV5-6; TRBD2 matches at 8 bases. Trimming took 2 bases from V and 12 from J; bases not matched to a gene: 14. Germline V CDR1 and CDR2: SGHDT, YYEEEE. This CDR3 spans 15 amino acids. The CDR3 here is CASSFLSSGDRKQYF. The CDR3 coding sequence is TGTGCCAGCAGCTTTTTGAGTAGCGGGGACCGAAAACAGTATTTT.

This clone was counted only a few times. CDR3 nucleotide sequence: TGTGCCAGCACCTACCAAGCCAACACTGAAGCTTTCTTT. Translation: CASTYQANTEAFF. This chain joins TRBV2 and TRBJ1-1; D unresolved. V lost 7 bases, J lost 2 bases, and 11 bases lay in between. The germline V gene encodes CDR1 SNHLY and CDR2 FYNNEI. The CDR3 is 13 residues long.

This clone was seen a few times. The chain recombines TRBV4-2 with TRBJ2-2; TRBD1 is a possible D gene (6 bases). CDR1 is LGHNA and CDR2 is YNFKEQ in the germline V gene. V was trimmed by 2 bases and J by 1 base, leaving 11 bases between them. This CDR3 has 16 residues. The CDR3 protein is CASSQRPGQNTGELFF. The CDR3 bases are TGTGCCAGCAGCCAACGCCCGGGACAGAACACCGGGGAGCTGTTTTTT.

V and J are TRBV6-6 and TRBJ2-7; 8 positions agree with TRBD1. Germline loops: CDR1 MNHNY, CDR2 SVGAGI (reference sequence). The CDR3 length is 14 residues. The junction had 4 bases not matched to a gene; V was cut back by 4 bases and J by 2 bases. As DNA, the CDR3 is TGTGCCAGCAGTTCCCGGACAGGGCCCTACGAGCAGTACTTC. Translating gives CASSSRTGPYEQYF.